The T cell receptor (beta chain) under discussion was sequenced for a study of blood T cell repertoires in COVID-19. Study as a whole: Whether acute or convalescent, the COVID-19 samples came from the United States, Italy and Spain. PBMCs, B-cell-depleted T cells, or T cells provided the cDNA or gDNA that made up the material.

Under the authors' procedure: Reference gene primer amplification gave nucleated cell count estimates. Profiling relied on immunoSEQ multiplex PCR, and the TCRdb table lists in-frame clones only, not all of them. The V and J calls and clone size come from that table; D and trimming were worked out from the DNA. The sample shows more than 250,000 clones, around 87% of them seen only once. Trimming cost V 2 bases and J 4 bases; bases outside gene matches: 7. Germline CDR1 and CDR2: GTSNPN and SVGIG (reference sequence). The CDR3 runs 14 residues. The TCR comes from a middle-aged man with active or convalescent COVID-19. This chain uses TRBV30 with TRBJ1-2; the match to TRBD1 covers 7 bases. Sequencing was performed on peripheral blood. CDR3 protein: CAWSTRGRVYGYTF. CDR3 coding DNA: TGTGCCTGGAGTACTAGGGGGCGCGTCTATGGCTACACCTTC.